This T cell receptor (beta chain) was captured in a study of blood T cell repertoires in COVID-19. Measured with immunoSEQ multiplex PCR; TCRdb has only the in-frame clones, and not every one. In the table there are roughly 100,000 clones, roughly two thirds of which are singletons. There are a few counts of this clone. Trimming removed 6 bases from V and 7 bases from J, with 11 bases in between. The CDR3 contains 12 residues. The germline V gene encodes CDR1 SGHKS and CDR2 YYEKEE (reference sequence). This TCR was sampled from a human donor with acute or convalescent COVID-19. The donor label of this sample is uncertain. The specimen was peripheral blood. The chain is built from TRBV5-5 and TRBJ2-1, with D uncertain. In DNA, the CDR3 is TGTGCCAGCAACAAATTGCGGAATGAGCAGTTCTTC. Its translation is CASNKLRNEQFF.